The clone carrying this T cell receptor (beta chain) was seen only once. Its antigen is not known. The data are from a study of vaccination effects on CD4 cells after COVID-19. After expansion with viral peptide pools in the ViraFEST assay, antigen-specific CD4+ T cells were sequenced. Cells that had been cultured for 10 days were the source of isolated CD4+ T cells. Each culture well received a few million PBMC. These cells were then cultured in IMDM with 7.5 to 10 IU/ml IL-2 and 8.5 to 10 ug/ml peptides. Half-medium changes using IL-2 medium occurred on days 3 and 7. Germline CDR1 reads SGHDT; CDR2 reads YYEEEE. With 2 bases removed from V and 3 bases from J, the gap between germline ends came to 5 bases. CDR3 size: 12 residues. Findings and limits, study-wide: Infection-derived and vaccine-derived clones contracted markedly late after vaccination.

Method: immunoSEQ multiplex PCR; TCRdb's copy keeps in-frame clones and lacks some. The data show around 83,000 clones, roughly 80% seen once. Material: CD4+ T cells from PBMCs cultured with HCoV-229E spike peptides, obtained before COVID-19 vaccination. The receptor comes from a human donor who received a COVID-19 vaccine. This chain joins TRBV5-6 and TRBJ2-5; D ambiguous. This chain's CDR3 is CASSLLKETQYF. The CDR3 DNA follows: TGTGCCAGCAGCTTATTGAAAGAGACCCAGTACTTC.